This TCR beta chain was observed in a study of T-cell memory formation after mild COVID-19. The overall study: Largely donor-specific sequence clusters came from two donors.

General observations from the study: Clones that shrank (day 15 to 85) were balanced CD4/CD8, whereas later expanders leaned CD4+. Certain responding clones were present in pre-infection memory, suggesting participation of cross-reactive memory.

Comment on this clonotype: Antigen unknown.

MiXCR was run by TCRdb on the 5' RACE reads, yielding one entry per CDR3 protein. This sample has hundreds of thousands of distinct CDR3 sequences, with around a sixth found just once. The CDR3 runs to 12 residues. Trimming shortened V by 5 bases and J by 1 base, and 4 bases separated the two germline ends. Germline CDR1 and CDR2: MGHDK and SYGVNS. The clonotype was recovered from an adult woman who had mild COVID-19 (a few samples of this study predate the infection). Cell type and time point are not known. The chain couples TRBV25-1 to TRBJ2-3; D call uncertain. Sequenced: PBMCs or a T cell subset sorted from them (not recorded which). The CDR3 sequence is CASSIRTDTQYF. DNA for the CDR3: TGTGCCAGCAGTATCCGCACAGATACGCAGTATTTT.